Presented here are 32 T cell receptor beta chains from one specimen sequenced in a study of blood T cell repertoires in COVID-19. The protocol was immunoSEQ multiplex PCR, while the TCRdb copy is restricted to in-frame clones and leaves out a portion. The sample yields about 190,000 clones, 70% to 90% seen once. The material sequenced was peripheral blood. The receptors shown here come from a human donor in a cohort sampled during active COVID-19.

This clone has just one count. V usage is TRBV12-3 or TRBV12-4 and J usage is TRBJ1-2; maybe TRBD1 (5 bases). The V end was cut by 5 bases, the J end by 4 bases, with 11 bases between. This CDR3 comprises 13 residues. CDR3: CASSPDSPYGYTF. The DNA of the CDR3 is TGTGCCAGCAGTCCCGACAGCCCCTATGGCTACACCTTC.

This clone was observed a single time. The CDR3 sequence is CASSQDTRETQYF. The CDR3 DNA reads TGTGCCAGCAGCCAAGATACGAGGGAGACCCAGTACTTC. This rearrangement joins TRBV4-2 to TRBJ2-5; D gene ambiguous. Trimming stripped 0 bases from V and 5 bases from J, with 7 bases between. Germline CDR1 LGHNA, CDR2 YNFKEQ. CDR3 length: 13 residues.

DNA for the CDR3: TGCGCCAGCAGTGACCAGGGGATGGGGACCCAGTACTTC. Protein product: CASSDQGMGTQYF. V is TRBV10-1 and J is TRBJ2-5, with D possibly being TRBD1 (6 bases). This CDR3 spans 13 amino acids. The germline V gene encodes CDR1 WNHNN and CDR2 SYGVQD (reference sequence). Trimming stripped 3 bases from V and 7 bases from J, with 12 bases between.

The chain employs TRBV6-2 or TRBV6-3 and TRBJ2-7, with a possible D match to TRBD2 (6 bases). This CDR3 is 14 amino acids long. V lost 5 bases and J 0 bases, leaving 11 bases between the germline ends. Per the germline V gene, CDR1 is MNHEY and CDR2 is SVGEGT. The CDR3 DNA reads as TGTGCCAGCAGTAGCGGGCCGAGCTCCTACGAGCAGTACTTC. Translation: CASSSGPSSYEQYF.

This sequence joins TRBV6-5 and TRBJ2-1, with D possibly being TRBD2 (5 bases). This CDR3 comprises 16 residues. Germline V gene sequence: CDR1 MNHEY, CDR2 SVGAGI. Trimming shortened V by 0 bases and J by 4 bases, and 13 bases separated the two germline ends. CDR3 region: CASSYSSGAGYNEQFF. As DNA, the CDR3 is TGTGCCAGCAGTTACTCGAGCGGAGCCGGGTACAATGAGCAGTTCTTC.

This chain uses TRBV7-9 with TRBJ2-1; D gene ambiguous. CDR1 is SEHNR and CDR2 is FQNEAQ in the germline V gene (reference sequence). Trimming left V 3 bases short and J 0 bases short, with 12 bases between. The CDR3 runs to 16 residues. The CDR3 reads CASSLLGVVSYNEQFF. The CDR3 DNA reads TGTGCCAGCAGCTTGCTGGGCGTAGTCTCCTACAATGAGCAGTTCTTC.

The chain couples TRBV6-1 to TRBJ1-4; D might be TRBD1 (5 bases). Trimming removed 3 bases at V and 4 bases at J, with 9 bases between. Germline CDR1 MNHNS, CDR2 SASEGT. The CDR3 has 14 amino acids. Written as DNA, the CDR3 is TGTGCCAGCAGTGAGGACACGGTTAATGAAAAACTGTTTTTT. This translates into CASSEDTVNEKLFF.

The chain recombines TRBV20-1 with TRBJ2-3, with TRBD2 matching over 8 bases. CDR1 is DFQATT, CDR2 SNEGSKA, per germline (reference sequence). CDR3 length equals 15 residues. V lost 5 bases to trimming and J lost 2 bases; unmatched junction nucleotides: 9. CDR3 in amino acids: CSARGSSGSTDTQYF. CDR3 coding DNA: TGCAGTGCTCGTGGGTCTAGCGGGTCCACAGATACGCAGTATTTT.

This chain joins TRBV6-5 and TRBJ1-4, with unresolved D. The CDR3 totals 14 residues. V dropped 5 bases and J dropped 3 bases, with 10 bases sitting between them. Per the germline V gene, CDR1 is MNHEY and CDR2 is SVGAGI. The CDR3 here is CASSTGRSNEKLFF. CDR3 nucleotides: TGTGCCAGCAGTACGGGGAGGTCTAATGAAAAACTGTTTTTT.

The V call is TRBV7-2, the J call TRBJ2-7, with 7 bases fitting TRBD2. V shed 1 base and J 7 bases; nucleotides not matched to a gene: 13. Germline CDR1 and CDR2: SGHTA and FQGNSA. This CDR3 contains 16 residues. The CDR3 sequence is CASSLGPGGRAGEQYF. Here the CDR3 DNA reads TGTGCCAGCAGCTTAGGCCCGGGCGGGAGAGCGGGTGAGCAGTACTTC.

The V call is TRBV15, the J call TRBJ2-5, with D possibly being TRBD1 (5 bases). CDR1 LNHNV and CDR2 YYDKDF come from the germline V gene (reference sequence). Trimming removed 0 bases from V and 5 bases from J, with 13 bases in between. CDR3 size: 15 residues. CDR3 nucleotides: TGTGCCACCAGCAGAGATCGGGCAGGGATGGAGACCCAGTACTTC. This codes for CATSRDRAGMETQYF.

The V gene is TRBV10-3, the J gene TRBJ2-5; 7 positions agree with TRBD2. The V gene end was trimmed by 6 bases and the J gene end by 2 bases; junction bases not matched to a gene: 6. Germline V gene lookup returns CDR1 ENHRY and CDR2 SYGVKD. This CDR3 is 14 amino acids long. The CDR3 nucleotides read TGTGCCATCAGGATGGGAGGGAGTCAAGAGACCCAGTACTTC. Protein product: CAIRMGGSQETQYF.

This clone was found once. The chain has TRBV21-1 and TRBJ2-7; the table calls TRBD2, which could not be checked here. TRBV21-1 has pseudogene status. The CDR3 is 12 amino acids. CDR3 amino acids: CASRGTLYEQYF. The CDR3 nucleotides read TGTGCCAGTCGGGGGACCCTCTACGAGCAGTACTTC.

The chain recombines TRBV27 with TRBJ1-6, with a weak D call TRBD1 (6 bases). Germline CDR1 reads MNHEY; CDR2 reads SMNVEV (reference sequence). V dropped 5 bases and J dropped 3 bases, with 23 bases sitting between them. The CDR3 has 19 amino acids. CDR3 amino acids: CASSLTRTVGSLYNSPLHF. The CDR3 region has the DNA TGTGCCAGCAGTCTGACCCGGACAGTTGGTTCTCTCTATAATTCACCCCTCCACTTT.

The chain couples TRBV4-2 to TRBJ1-5; TRBD1 matches at 7 bases. The junction had 1 base not matched to a gene; V was cut back by 1 base and J by 1 base. Germline-derived CDR1 and CDR2 are LGHNA and YNFKEQ. This CDR3 spans 15 amino acids. The CDR3 reads CASSQGQGSNQPQHF. The DNA for the CDR3 is TGTGCCAGCAGCCAAGGACAGGGAAGCAATCAGCCCCAGCATTTT.

With regard to this clone: Other DNA sequences in this sample translate to the same CDR3. This sequence joins TRBV9 and TRBJ1-6; unclear D gene. This CDR3 has 14 amino acids. The V gene lost 0 bases and the J gene lost 5 bases, with 6 bases spanning the gap. Germline V gene sequence: CDR1 SGDLS, CDR2 YYNGEE. For the CDR3, the DNA is TGTGCCAGCAGCGTAGGAGGTGATAATTCACCCCTCCACTTT. Translating gives CASSVGGDNSPLHF.

J is TRBJ1-3 and V is TRBV5-1; 12 bases fit TRBD1. Germline CDR1 and CDR2: SGHRS and YFSETQ. The CDR3 loop spans 15 amino acids. V shed 4 bases, J shed 8 bases, and the junction held 7 bases outside the gene matches. The CDR3 bases are TGCGCCAGCAGCCCCCCGGGACAGGGGGCACACACCATATATTTT. This gives the protein CASSPPGQGAHTIYF.

The CDR3 region is CASSFSGEKAGELFF. CDR3 DNA sequence: TGTGCCAGCAGTTTTTCGGGGGAGAAGGCCGGGGAGCTGTTTTTT. The chain employs TRBV27 and TRBJ2-2; D may be TRBD2 (6 bases). V was cut by 3 bases and J by 6 bases, with 14 bases left in between. This CDR3 has 15 amino acids. From germline, CDR1 is MNHEY and CDR2 SMNVEV (reference sequence).

V gene TRBV12-5 combines with J gene TRBJ2-6; 11 bases align to TRBD1. Germline trimming cut 7 bases from V and 0 bases from J; bases unmatched to any gene: 5. This CDR3 is 17 amino acids long. Germline CDR1 and CDR2: LGHNT and FRNRAP. In nucleotides, the CDR3 is TGTGCTAGTGCCCCGGGACAGGGGGACTCTGGGGCCAACGTCCTGACTTTC. This codes for CASAPGQGDSGANVLTF.

DNA of the CDR3: TGTGCCAGTAGCGGGACAGGGCTGATGGAGAAACTGTTTTTT. It codes for CASSGTGLMEKLFF. The genes are TRBV19 and TRBJ1-4, with 9 bases fitting TRBD1. Per germline, CDR1 LNHDA and CDR2 SQIVND (reference sequence). The length of the CDR3 is 14 residues. V trimming: 6 bases; J trimming: 11 bases; junction bases outside the gene matches: 10.

The genes are TRBV19 and TRBJ1-4; D gene uncertain. V was shortened by 9 bases and J by 3 bases, with 11 bases between the two germline ends. This CDR3 has 13 residues. Germline lookup yields CDR1 LNHDA and CDR2 SQIVND (reference sequence). The CDR3 DNA reads as TGTGCCAGCAGAGGCTACCCTAATGAAAAACTGTTTTTT. Amino acid sequence: CASRGYPNEKLFF.

The genes are TRBV10-1 and TRBJ2-1; no definite D call. V gave up 2 bases and J gave up 4 bases, with 9 bases separating them. The CDR3 is made up of 14 amino acids. Germline CDR1 is WNHNN and CDR2 is SYGVQD (reference sequence). In nucleotides, the CDR3 is TGCGCCAGCAGTGAGAATACTAAATACAATGAGCAGTTCTTC. It is translated as CASSENTKYNEQFF.

The chain employs TRBV6-1 and TRBJ2-3; possible D gene TRBD1, 5 bases. CDR3 length: 16 amino acids. CDR1 is MNHNS and CDR2 is SASEGT in the germline V gene. V lost 1 base, J lost 4 bases, and 15 bases lay in between. The CDR3 loop reads CASSEGINWGPDTQYF. The CDR3 nucleotides are TGTGCCAGCAGTGAAGGGATAAACTGGGGCCCAGATACGCAGTATTTT.

The chain has TRBV2 and TRBJ2-7; TRBD2 matches 7 bases. Germline trimming cut 8 bases from V and 3 bases from J; bases unmatched to any gene: 10. CDR1 is SNHLY and CDR2 is FYNNEI in the germline V gene. There are 14 residues in the CDR3. CDR3 nucleotide sequence: TGTGCCAGCTCTCTAGGACTAGAACTCTACGAGCAGTACTTC. Protein product: CASSLGLELYEQYF.

The CDR3 nucleotides are TGTGCCAGCAGCTTACCAGGGAGAAACACCATATATTTT. It yields the protein CASSLPGRNTIYF. The chain links TRBV5-4 to TRBJ1-3; TRBD1 might be the D (5 bases). Germline values: CDR1 SGHNT, CDR2 YYREEE (reference sequence). Trimming shortened V by 2 bases and J by 5 bases, and 8 bases separated the two germline ends. CDR3 length equals 13 residues.

This rearrangement joins TRBV2 to TRBJ2-1; tentative D call: TRBD2 (7 bases). CDR1 is SNHLY, CDR2 FYNNEI, per germline. Between the trimmed V and J ends, which lost 10 bases and 1 base, there was a span of 20 bases. This CDR3 spans 16 amino acids. The CDR3 DNA reads as TGTGCCATCGAAACTGGGAGGGGGAGGTCCTACAATGAGCAGTTCTTC. The encoded protein is CAIETGRGRSYNEQFF.

The chain combines TRBV24-1 with TRBJ2-2; the match to TRBD2 covers 11 bases. The V and J ends lost 7 bases and 1 base, in that order; junction bases with no gene match: 1. Per the germline V gene, CDR1 is KGHDR and CDR2 is SFDVKD. The CDR3 runs to 15 residues. In DNA, the CDR3 is TGTGCCACCAGGGGGACTAGCGGGAACACCGGGGAGCTGTTTTTT. It is translated as CATRGTSGNTGELFF.

This rearrangement joins TRBV6-2 or TRBV6-3 to TRBJ1-1; D perhaps matches TRBD1 (6 bases). The V gene lost 1 base and the J gene lost 5 bases, with 17 bases spanning the gap. Germline CDR1 and CDR2: MNHEY and SVGEGT. CDR3 length: 16 residues. This CDR3 is CASSYYVDRLKTEAFF. CDR3 DNA sequence: TGTGCCAGCAGTTACTACGTAGACAGGCTAAAGACTGAAGCTTTCTTT.

The J gene is TRBJ2-1, the V gene TRBV28; 7 bases agree with TRBD2. The CDR3 covers 16 residues. CDR1 and CDR2 from the germline V gene are MDHEN and SYDVKM. Trimming at V came to 3 bases and at J to 2 bases, leaving 7 bases not matched to a gene. The CDR3, as DNA: TGTGCCAGCAGTTTGGGAGGGGCGCCCGCCTACAATGAGCAGTTCTTC. Translated, it gives CASSLGGAPAYNEQFF.

V is TRBV30 and J is TRBJ2-1; D uncertain. Trimming took 0 bases from V and 5 from J, leaving 8 bases between them. Germline CDR1 and CDR2: GTSNPN and SVGIG (reference sequence). There are 13 residues in the CDR3. The CDR3, as DNA: TGTGCCTGGAGTGTAGCCGTTCACAATGAGCAGTTCTTC. This encodes CAWSVAVHNEQFF.

This chain links TRBV11-2 with TRBJ2-5; tentative D call: TRBD1 (6 bases). CDR1 and CDR2 from the germline V gene are SGHAT and FQNNGV. This CDR3 comprises 15 residues. Trimming shortened V by 1 base and J by 4 bases, and 13 bases separated the two germline ends. CDR3 loop: CASSLGGGHGETQYF. The CDR3 DNA reads as TGTGCCAGCAGCTTAGGTGGGGGCCACGGAGAGACCCAGTACTTC.

A single count supports this clone. The V and J genes are TRBV18 and TRBJ1-6; the match to TRBD1 covers 8 bases. Germline trimming cut 3 bases from V and 8 bases from J; bases unmatched to any gene: 3. The CDR3 length is 14 residues. Germline V gives CDR1 KGHSH, CDR2 LQKENI. CDR3 nucleotide sequence: TGTGCCAGCTCACCCTTGGACAGGGATTCACCCCTCCACTTT. Amino acid sequence: CASSPLDRDSPLHF.